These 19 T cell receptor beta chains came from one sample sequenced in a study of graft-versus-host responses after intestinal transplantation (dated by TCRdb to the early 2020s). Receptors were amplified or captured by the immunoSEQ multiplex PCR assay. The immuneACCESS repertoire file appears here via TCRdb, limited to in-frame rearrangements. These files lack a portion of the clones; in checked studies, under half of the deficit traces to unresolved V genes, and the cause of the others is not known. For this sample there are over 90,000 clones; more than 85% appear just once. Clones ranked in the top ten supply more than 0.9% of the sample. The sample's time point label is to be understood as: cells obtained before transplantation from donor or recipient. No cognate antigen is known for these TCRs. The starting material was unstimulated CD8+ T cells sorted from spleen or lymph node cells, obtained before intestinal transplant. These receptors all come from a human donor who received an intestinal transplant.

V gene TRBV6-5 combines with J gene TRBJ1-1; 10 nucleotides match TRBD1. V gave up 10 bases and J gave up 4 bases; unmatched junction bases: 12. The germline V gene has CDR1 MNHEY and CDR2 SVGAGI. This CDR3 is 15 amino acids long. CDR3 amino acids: CATPPVDRGATEAFF. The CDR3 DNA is TGTGCCACCCCCCCAGTGGACAGGGGGGCCACTGAAGCTTTCTTT.

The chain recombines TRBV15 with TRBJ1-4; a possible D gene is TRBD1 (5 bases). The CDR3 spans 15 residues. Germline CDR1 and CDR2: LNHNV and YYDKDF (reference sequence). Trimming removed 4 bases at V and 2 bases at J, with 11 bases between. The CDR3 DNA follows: TGTGCCACCAGCACAACCAGGGTTACTAATGAAAAACTGTTTTTT. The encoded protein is CATSTTRVTNEKLFF.

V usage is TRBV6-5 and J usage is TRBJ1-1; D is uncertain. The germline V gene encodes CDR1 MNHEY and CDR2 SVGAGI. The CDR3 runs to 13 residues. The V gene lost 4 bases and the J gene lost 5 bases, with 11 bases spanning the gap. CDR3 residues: CASSFAPSTEAFF. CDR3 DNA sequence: TGTGCCAGCAGTTTCGCCCCGAGTACTGAAGCTTTCTTT.

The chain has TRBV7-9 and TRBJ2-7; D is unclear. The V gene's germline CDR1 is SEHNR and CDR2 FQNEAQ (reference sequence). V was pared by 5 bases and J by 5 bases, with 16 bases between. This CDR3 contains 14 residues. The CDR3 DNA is TGTGCCAGCAGCAACCGACAAGGGATCCACGAGCAGTACTTC. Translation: CASSNRQGIHEQYF.

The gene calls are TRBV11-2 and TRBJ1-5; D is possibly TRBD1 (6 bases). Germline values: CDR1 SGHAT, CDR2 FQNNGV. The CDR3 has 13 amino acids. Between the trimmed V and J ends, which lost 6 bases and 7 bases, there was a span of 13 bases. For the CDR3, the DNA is TGTGCCAGCAGTACAGGGAGAGGACAGCCCCAGCATTTT. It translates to CASSTGRGQPQHF.

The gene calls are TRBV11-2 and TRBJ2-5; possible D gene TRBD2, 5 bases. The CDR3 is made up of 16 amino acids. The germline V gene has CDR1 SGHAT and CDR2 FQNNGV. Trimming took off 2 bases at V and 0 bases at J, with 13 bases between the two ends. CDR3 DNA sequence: TGTGCCAGCAGCTTATTTGGAGGTTCGTACCAAGAGACCCAGTACTTC. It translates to CASSLFGGSYQETQYF.

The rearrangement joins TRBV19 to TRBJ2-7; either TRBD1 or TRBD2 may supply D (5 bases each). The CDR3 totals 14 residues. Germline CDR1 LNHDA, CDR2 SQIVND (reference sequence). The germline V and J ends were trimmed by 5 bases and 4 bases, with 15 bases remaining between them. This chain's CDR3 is CASSAGTAEYEQYF. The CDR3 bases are TGTGCCAGTAGTGCCGGGACCGCCGAATACGAGCAGTACTTC.

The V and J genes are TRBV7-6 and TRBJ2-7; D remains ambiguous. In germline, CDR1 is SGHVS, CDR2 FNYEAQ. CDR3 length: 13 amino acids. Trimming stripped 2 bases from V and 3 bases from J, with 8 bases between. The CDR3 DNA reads TGTGCCAGCAGCTTATTTGAGAGCTACGAGCAGTACTTC. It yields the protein CASSLFESYEQYF. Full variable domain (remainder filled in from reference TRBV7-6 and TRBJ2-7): GAGVSQSPRYKVTKRGQDVALRCDPISGHVSLYWYRQALGQGPEFLTYFNYEAQQDKSGLPNDRFSAERPEGSISTLTIQRTEQRDSAMYRCASSLFESYEQYFGPGTRLTVT.

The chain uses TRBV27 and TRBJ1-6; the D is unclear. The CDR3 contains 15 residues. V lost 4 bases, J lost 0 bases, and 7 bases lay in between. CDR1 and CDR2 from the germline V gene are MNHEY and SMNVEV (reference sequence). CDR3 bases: TGTGCCAGCAGTTCCATGAGCTCCTATAATTCACCCCTCCACTTT. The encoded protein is CASSSMSSYNSPLHF.

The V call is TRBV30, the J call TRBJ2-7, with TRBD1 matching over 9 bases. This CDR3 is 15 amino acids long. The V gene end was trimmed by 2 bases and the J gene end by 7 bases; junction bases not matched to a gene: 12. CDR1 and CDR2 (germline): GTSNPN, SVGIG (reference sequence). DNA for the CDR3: TGTGCCTGGAGTACCCCGGGACAGGGAGCGGAGGAGCAGTACTTC. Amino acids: CAWSTPGQGAEEQYF.

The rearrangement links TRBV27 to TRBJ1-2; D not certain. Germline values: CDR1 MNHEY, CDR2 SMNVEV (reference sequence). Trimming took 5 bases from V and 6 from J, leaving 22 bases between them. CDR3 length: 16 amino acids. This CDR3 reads CASSDQDGFNFHGYTF. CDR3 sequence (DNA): TGTGCCAGCAGTGACCAGGACGGGTTTAATTTCCATGGCTACACCTTC.

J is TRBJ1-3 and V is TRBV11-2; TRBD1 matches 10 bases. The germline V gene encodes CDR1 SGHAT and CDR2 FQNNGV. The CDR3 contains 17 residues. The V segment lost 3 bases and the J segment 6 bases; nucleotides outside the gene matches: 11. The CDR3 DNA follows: TGTGCCAGCAGCTTGTTACCGGGACAGGGGACTGAAAACACCATATATTTT. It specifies CASSLLPGQGTENTIYF. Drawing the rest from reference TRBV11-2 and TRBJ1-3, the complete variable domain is EAGVAQSPRYKIIEKRQSVAFWCNPISGHATLYWYQQILGQGPKLLIQFQNNGVVDDSQLPKDRFSAERLKGVDSTLKIQPAKLEDSAVYLCASSLLPGQGTENTIYFGEGSWLTVV.

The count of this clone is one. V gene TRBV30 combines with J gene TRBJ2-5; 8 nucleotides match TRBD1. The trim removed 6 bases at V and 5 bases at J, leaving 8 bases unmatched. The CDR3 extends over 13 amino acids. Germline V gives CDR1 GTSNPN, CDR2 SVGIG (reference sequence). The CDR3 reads CACSTGVEETQYF. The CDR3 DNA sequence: TGTGCCTGTTCGACAGGGGTGGAGGAGACCCAGTACTTC.

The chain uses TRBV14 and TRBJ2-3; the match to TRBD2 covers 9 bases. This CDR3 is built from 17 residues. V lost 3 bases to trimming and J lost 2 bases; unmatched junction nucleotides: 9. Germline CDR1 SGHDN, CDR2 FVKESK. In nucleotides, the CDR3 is TGTGCCAGCAGCCACGAGGGACTAGCTTCTCCCACAGATACGCAGTATTTT. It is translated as CASSHEGLASPTDTQYF.

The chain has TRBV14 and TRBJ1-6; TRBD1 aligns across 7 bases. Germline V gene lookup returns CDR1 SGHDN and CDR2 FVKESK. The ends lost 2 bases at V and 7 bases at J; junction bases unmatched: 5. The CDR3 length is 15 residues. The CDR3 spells CASSQNRGLNSPLHF. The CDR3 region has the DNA TGTGCCAGCAGCCAAAACAGGGGTTTAAATTCACCCCTCCACTTT.

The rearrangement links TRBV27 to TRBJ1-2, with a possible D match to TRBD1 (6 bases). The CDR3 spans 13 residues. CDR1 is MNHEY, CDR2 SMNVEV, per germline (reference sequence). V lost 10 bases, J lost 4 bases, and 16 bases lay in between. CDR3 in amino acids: CATSGGLSYGYTF. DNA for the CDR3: TGTGCCACTTCCGGGGGCCTTAGCTATGGCTACACCTTC.

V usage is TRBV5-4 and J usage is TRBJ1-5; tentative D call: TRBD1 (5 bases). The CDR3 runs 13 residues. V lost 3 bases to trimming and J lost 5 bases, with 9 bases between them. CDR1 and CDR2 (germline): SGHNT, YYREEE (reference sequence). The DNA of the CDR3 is TGTGCCAGCAGCTCCGGGGCCGATCAGCCCCAGCATTTT. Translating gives CASSSGADQPQHF.

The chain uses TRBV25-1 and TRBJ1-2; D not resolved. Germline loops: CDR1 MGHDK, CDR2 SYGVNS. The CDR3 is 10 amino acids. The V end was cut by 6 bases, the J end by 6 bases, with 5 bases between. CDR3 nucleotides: TGTGCCAGCAGGCAAGATGGCTACACCTTC. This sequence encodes CASRQDGYTF.

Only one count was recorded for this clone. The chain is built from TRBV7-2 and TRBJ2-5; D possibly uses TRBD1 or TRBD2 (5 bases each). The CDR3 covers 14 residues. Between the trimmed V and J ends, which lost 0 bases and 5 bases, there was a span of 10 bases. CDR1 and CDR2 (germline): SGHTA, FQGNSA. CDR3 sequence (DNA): TGTGCCAGCAGCTTAGCTGGGGGTGGGGAGACCCAGTACTTC. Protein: CASSLAGGGETQYF.